This is a list of T cell receptor beta chains from one sample in a study of neurological immune-mediated disorders. TCRdb redid the calling of the 5' RACE reads with MiXCR, one entry per CDR3 protein. Among tens of thousands of distinct CDR3 sequences listed, 12% were seen once. Sequences were obtained from PBMCs. The receptors come from a man in his sixties in good health. The CDR3 runs from the conserved cysteine through the conserved F or W.

length | J | V | CDR3
16 | TRBJ2-2 | TRBV5-1 | CASSSRAGVNTGELFF
16 | TRBJ2-1 | TRBV12-3/TRBV12-4 | CASSFRAGASYNEQFF
15 | TRBJ1-2 | TRBV12-3/TRBV12-4 | CASRRLGQGASGYTF
15 | TRBJ2-3 | TRBV2 | CASSDFGTGIDTQYF
13 | TRBJ2-5 | TRBV20-1 | CSVWTSGEETQYF
16 | TRBJ2-2 | TRBV5-1 | CASSLSRGRATGELFF
15 | TRBJ1-6 | TRBV5-1 | CASSLAGQGFSPLHF
15 | TRBJ2-6 | TRBV3-1 | CASSPLPSGANVLTF
14 | TRBJ2-3 | TRBV7-6 | CASSSFGATDTQYF
15 | TRBJ2-7 | TRBV15 | CATSRDPQGIYEQYF
15 | TRBJ2-3 | TRBV9 | CASSVQTGFTDTQYF
12 | TRBJ1-4 | TRBV20-1 | CSATSIWEKLFF
15 | TRBJ2-2 | TRBV9 | CASSARAGDTGELIF
15 | TRBJ2-6 | TRBV28 | CASSFFISGANVLTF
11 | TRBJ2-5 | TRBV20-1 | CSCSLQETQYF
14 | TRBJ2-7 | TRBV7-2 | CASSSGQAGYEQYF
14 | TRBJ2-7 | TRBV20-1 | CSASRAGGWYEQYF
14 | TRBJ2-2 | TRBV27 | CASSHKGVTGELFF
14 | TRBJ1-2 | TRBV5-1 | CASSLRVLNCGYTF
15 | TRBJ2-5 | TRBV10-3 | CAISEGGRLRETQYF
15 | TRBJ1-5 | TRBV7-6 | CASSSTGDGVQPQHF
14 | TRBJ1-5 | TRBV14 | CASSGRGVDQPQHF
16 | TRBJ1-4 | TRBV5-1 | CASSFGTGTSNEKLFF
17 | TRBJ2-6 | TRBV6-1 | CASSVTRGGSGANVLTF
14 | TRBJ1-1 | TRBV3-1 | CASSSDRPNTEAFF
16 | TRBJ1-3 | TRBV7-2 | CASSPGGTNSGNTIYF
13 | TRBJ2-5 | TRBV13 | CASSLRLEETQYF
14 | TRBJ2-3 | TRBV7-9 | CASGIEVSTDTQYF
14 | TRBJ2-5 | TRBV27 | CASSYDRGLKTQYF
15 | TRBJ2-7 | TRBV28 | CASRATGGYLYEQYF
16 | TRBJ1-6 | TRBV5-1 | CASSLVAGEGESPLHF
17 | TRBJ1-4 | TRBV28 | CASSPPRSFFLNEKLFF
13 | TRBJ2-7 | TRBV4-3 | CASSPDRAYEQYF
15 | TRBJ2-2 | TRBV28 | CASSRLALNTGELFF
15 | TRBJ2-1 | TRBV5-1 | CASSLAGALYNEQFF
16 | TRBJ2-1 | TRBV6-1 | CASRGGAGASYNEQFF
14 | TRBJ1-1 | TRBV5-1 | CASSLGHRDTEAFF
12 | TRBJ2-7 | TRBV7-8 | CASSFEVAEQYF
13 | TRBJ2-2 | TRBV10-3 | CATRDRETGELFF
14 | TRBJ1-2 | TRBV9 | CASVDPGYNYGYTF
13 | TRBJ2-2 | TRBV7-3 | CSSSFGWTGELFF
12 | TRBJ2-5 | TRBV5-6 | CASSGVVETQYF
15 | TRBJ1-3 | TRBV7-3 | CASSLSAHSGNTIYF
13 | TRBJ2-7 | TRBV12-3/TRBV12-4 | CARRRDISYEQYF
14 | TRBJ2-7 | TRBV9 | CASSEQGLPYEQYF
13 | TRBJ2-2 | TRBV7-7 | CASSTDNTGELFF